One sample yielded the 15 T cell receptor beta chains listed below, sequenced in a study of cytomegalovirus exposure and HLA in healthy donors. Both 60 Vbeta primers and 13 Jbeta primers went into the PCR. TCRdb's copy holds only in-frame clones and misses some; the assay was immunoSEQ multiplex PCR. Of 90,000 to 150,000 clones listed, 55% to 65% were seen once; the top ten hold about 9%. The specimen was PBMCs. Receptors were obtained from a man aged 40-49 years in good health and CMV-seropositive.

This clone was seen only a few times. The chain combines TRBV7-9 with TRBJ2-1; TRBD2 matches at 8 bases. V lost 6 bases, J lost 8 bases, and 12 bases stayed unmatched. In germline, CDR1 is SEHNR, CDR2 FQNEAQ (reference sequence). The CDR3 is made up of 15 amino acids. DNA for the CDR3: TGTGCCAGCAGTCCGAGCGGGAGTGCGTATCATGAGCAGTTCTTC. Protein sequence: CASSPSGSAYHEQFF. Supplemented by reference TRBV7-9 and TRBJ2-1, the full variable domain reads DTGVSQNPRHKITKRGQNVTFRCDPISEHNRLYWYRQTLGQGPEFLTYFQNEAQLEKSRLLSDRFSAERPKGSFSTLEIQRTEQGDSAMYLCASSPSGSAYHEQFFGPGTRLTVL.

The rearrangement joins TRBV7-2 to TRBJ2-3; perhaps TRBD1 as D (5 bases). Trimming removed 4 bases at V and 3 bases at J, with 11 bases between. Germline V gives CDR1 SGHTA, CDR2 FQGNSA. This CDR3 is built from 14 residues. In DNA form, the CDR3 reads TGTGCCAGCAGCTCCCACTACAGGACAGATACGCAGTATTTT. It is translated as CASSSHYRTDTQYF.

This clone turned up a few times. V is TRBV18 and J is TRBJ1-3; TRBD1 matches 9 bases. This CDR3 is built from 15 residues. J gave up 2 bases and V 2 bases, and 1 base lay outside the gene matches. Germline V gene lookup returns CDR1 KGHSH and CDR2 LQKENI. CDR3 sequence: CASSPGTGPGNTIYF. DNA for the CDR3: TGTGCCAGCTCACCAGGGACAGGGCCTGGAAACACCATATATTTT.

This clone was observed a handful of times. The chain joins TRBV11-2 to TRBJ1-4, with D perhaps matching TRBD1 (6 bases). The CDR3 contains 14 residues. Germline V gene lookup returns CDR1 SGHAT and CDR2 FQNNGV. The V end lost 1 base, the J end lost 10 bases, and 13 bases lay between the germline ends. The CDR3 loop reads CASSLVTGLGKLFF. CDR3 coding DNA: TGTGCCAGCAGCTTAGTAACAGGGTTGGGAAAACTGTTTTTT.

This clone turned up a few times. The gene calls are TRBV4-1 and TRBJ2-7; tentatively, D is TRBD1 (5 bases). CDR1 is MGHRA, CDR2 YSYEKL, per germline. The CDR3 is made up of 13 amino acids. V was pared by 4 bases and J by 4 bases, with 11 bases between. The DNA of the CDR3 is TGCGCCAGCAGCCGACAAGCAGGGTACGAGCAGTACTTC. Translated: CASSRQAGYEQYF.

The chain links TRBV11-1 to TRBJ1-6; 7 bases match TRBD1. CDR1 is SGHAT, CDR2 FQDESV, per germline (reference sequence). The CDR3 is 14 amino acids. V lost 6 bases and J lost 9; bases outside the gene matches: 8. CDR3: CASRPRQGGSPLHF. The CDR3 DNA reads TGTGCCAGCAGGCCGCGACAGGGTGGTTCACCCCTCCACTTT.

The chain recombines TRBV29-1 with TRBJ2-1; 9 bases are shared with TRBD1. The CDR3 is 14 residues long. Germline loops: CDR1 SQVTM, CDR2 ANQGSEA. The trim removed 4 bases at V and 5 bases at J, leaving 6 bases unmatched. Here the CDR3 DNA reads TGCAGCGTTGCCGGGACAGGGTTCCACAATGAGCAGTTCTTC. Protein product: CSVAGTGFHNEQFF.

This clone was found once. V is TRBV7-2 and J is TRBJ2-3, with 9 positions matching TRBD1. Germline CDR1 and CDR2: SGHTA and FQGNSA. Unmatched junction bases numbered 6, after V lost 3 bases and J lost 5 bases. The CDR3 totals 15 residues. CDR3 nucleotide sequence: TGTGCCAGCAGCTTTTATACAGGGGGCCTAGATACGCAGTATTTT. Residues: CASSFYTGGLDTQYF.

This chain links TRBV28 with TRBJ2-3; 8 nucleotides line up with TRBD2. V lost 3 bases to trimming and J lost 8 bases; unmatched junction nucleotides: 13. This CDR3 comprises 16 residues. Germline lookup yields CDR1 MDHEN and CDR2 SYDVKM. CDR3 nucleotides: TGTGCCAGCAGTTTCGGTGGGGCGGGAGGTGGGGCTACGCAGTATTTT. Its protein is CASSFGGAGGGATQYF.

J is TRBJ2-7 and V is TRBV4-1, with 7 positions matching TRBD1. V lost 0 bases, J lost 4 bases, and 9 bases stayed unmatched. Germline CDR1 reads MGHRA; CDR2 reads YSYEKL. The CDR3 has 16 residues. The CDR3 region has the DNA TGCGCCAGCAGCCAAGATCGGAGAGGGGGCCTTTACGAGCAGTACTTC. It codes for CASSQDRRGGLYEQYF.

This clone occurred a few times. This rearrangement joins TRBV19 to TRBJ2-1; 11 bases fit TRBD2. The germline V gene has CDR1 LNHDA and CDR2 SQIVND (reference sequence). The CDR3 is 16 residues long. J lost 7 bases, V lost 1 base, and 6 bases had no gene match. The CDR3 protein is CASSIAYSGGVNEQFF. Here the CDR3 DNA reads TGTGCCAGTAGTATAGCTTATAGCGGGGGGGTAAATGAGCAGTTCTTC.

This clone has only a few counts. V usage is TRBV6-1 and J usage is TRBJ1-2, with D tentatively TRBD1 (6 bases). Germline V gene lookup returns CDR1 MNHNS and CDR2 SASEGT. Trimming pared 5 bases from V and 4 bases from J, leaving 17 bases between. The length of the CDR3 is 15 residues. The CDR3 loop is CASSSQGMGSYGYTF. In DNA form, the CDR3 reads TGTGCCAGCAGTTCCCAGGGGATGGGCTCCTATGGCTACACCTTC.

The chain joins TRBV5-5 to TRBJ1-5; weak D call: TRBD1 (5 bases). Germline CDR1 SGHKS, CDR2 YYEKEE (reference sequence). With 3 bases removed from V and 3 bases from J, the gap between germline ends came to 19 bases. This CDR3 has 17 residues. CDR3: CASSSGLQGGHNQPQHF. The CDR3 coding sequence is TGTGCCAGCAGCTCCGGTTTGCAGGGTGGCCACAATCAGCCCCAGCATTTT.

This chain joins TRBV7-8 and TRBJ1-4; 7 nucleotides agree with TRBD1. The V segment lost 5 bases and the J segment 7 bases; nucleotides outside the gene matches: 10. Germline CDR1 reads SGHVS; CDR2 reads FQNEAQ. The CDR3 is 15 residues long. CDR3 protein: CASSPGRTGGEKLFF. CDR3 bases: TGTGCCAGCAGCCCCGGCAGGACAGGCGGTGAAAAACTGTTTTTT.

V is TRBV27 and J is TRBJ2-1; 8 bases are a match to TRBD2. Germline V gives CDR1 MNHEY, CDR2 SMNVEV (reference sequence). CDR3 size: 17 residues. V was clipped by 5 bases and J by 0 bases; unmatched bases: 9. The CDR3 sequence: CASSPRLARLSYNEQFF. The CDR3 nucleotides are TGTGCCAGCAGTCCCCGACTAGCGCGCCTCTCCTACAATGAGCAGTTCTTC.